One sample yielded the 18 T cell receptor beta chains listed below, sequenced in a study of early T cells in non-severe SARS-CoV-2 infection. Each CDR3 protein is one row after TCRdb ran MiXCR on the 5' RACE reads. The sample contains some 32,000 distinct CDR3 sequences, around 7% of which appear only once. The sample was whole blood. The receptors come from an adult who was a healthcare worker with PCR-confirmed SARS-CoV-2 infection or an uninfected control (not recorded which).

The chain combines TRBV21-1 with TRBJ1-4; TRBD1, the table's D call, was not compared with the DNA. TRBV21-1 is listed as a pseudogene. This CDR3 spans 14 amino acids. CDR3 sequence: CASSITGLEEKLFF. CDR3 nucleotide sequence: TGTGCCAGCAGCATCACAGGGTTGGAGGAAAAACTGTTTTTT.

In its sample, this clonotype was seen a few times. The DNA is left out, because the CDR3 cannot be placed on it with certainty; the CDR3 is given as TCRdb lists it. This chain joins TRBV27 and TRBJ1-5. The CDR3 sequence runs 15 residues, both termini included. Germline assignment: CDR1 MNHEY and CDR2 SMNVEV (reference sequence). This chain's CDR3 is CASSSSTYSNQPQHF.

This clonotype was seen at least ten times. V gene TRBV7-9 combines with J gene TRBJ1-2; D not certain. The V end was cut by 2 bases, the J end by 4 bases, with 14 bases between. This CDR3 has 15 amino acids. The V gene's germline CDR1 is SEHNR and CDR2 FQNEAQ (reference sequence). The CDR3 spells CASSLSDWAPYGYTF. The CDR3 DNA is TGTGCCAGCAGCTTATCGGACTGGGCGCCCTATGGCTACACCTTC.

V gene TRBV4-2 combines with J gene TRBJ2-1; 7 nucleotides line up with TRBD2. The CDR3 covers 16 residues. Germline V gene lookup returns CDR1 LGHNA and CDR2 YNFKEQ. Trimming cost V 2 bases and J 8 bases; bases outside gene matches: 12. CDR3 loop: CASSQITLAGSDEQFF. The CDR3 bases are TGTGCCAGCAGCCAAATTACTTTAGCGGGCAGCGATGAGCAGTTCTTC.

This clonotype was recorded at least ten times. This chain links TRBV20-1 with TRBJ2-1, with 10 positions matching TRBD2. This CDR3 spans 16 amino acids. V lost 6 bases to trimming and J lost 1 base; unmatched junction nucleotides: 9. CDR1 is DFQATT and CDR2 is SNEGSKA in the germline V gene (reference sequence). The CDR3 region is CSALSGGAWSYNEQFF. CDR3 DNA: TGCAGTGCCCTAAGCGGGGGGGCCTGGTCCTACAATGAGCAGTTCTTC.

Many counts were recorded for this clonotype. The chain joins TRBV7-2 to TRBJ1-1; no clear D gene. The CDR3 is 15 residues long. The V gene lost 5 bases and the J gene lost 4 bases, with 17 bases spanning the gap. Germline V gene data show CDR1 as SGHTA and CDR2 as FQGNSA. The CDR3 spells CASSVHRVAGTEAFF. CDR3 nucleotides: TGTGCCAGCAGCGTACACCGGGTGGCCGGCACTGAAGCTTTCTTT.

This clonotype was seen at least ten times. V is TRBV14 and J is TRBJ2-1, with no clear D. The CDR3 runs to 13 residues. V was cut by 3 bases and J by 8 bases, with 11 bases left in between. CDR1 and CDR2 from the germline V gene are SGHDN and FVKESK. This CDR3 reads CASSHPPPDEQFF. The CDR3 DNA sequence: TGTGCCAGCAGCCACCCTCCCCCCGATGAGCAGTTCTTC.

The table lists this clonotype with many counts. This CDR3 reads CASRRDRNYGYTF. The CDR3, as DNA: TGTGCCAGCAGACGCGACAGGAACTATGGCTACACCTTC. This chain joins TRBV27 and TRBJ1-2; D may be TRBD1 (6 bases). The germline V and J ends were trimmed by 6 bases and 2 bases, with 10 bases remaining between them. CDR3 length: 13 amino acids. Germline loops: CDR1 MNHEY, CDR2 SMNVEV (reference sequence).

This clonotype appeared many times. CDR3 DNA: TGTGCCATCAGTGAGAGAGGGGCGGGGTTTTTTGAGCAGTTCTTC. Amino acid sequence: CAISERGAGFFEQFF. The chain joins TRBV10-3 to TRBJ2-1; the D gene is possibly TRBD2 (6 bases). Trimming pared 2 bases from V and 9 bases from J, leaving 17 bases between. Germline assignment: CDR1 ENHRY and CDR2 SYGVKD. This CDR3 is built from 15 residues.

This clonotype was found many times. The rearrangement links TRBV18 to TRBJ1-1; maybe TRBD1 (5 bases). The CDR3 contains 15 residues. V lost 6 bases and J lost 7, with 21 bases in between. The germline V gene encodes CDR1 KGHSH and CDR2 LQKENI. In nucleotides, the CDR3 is TGTGCCAGCTCTGTAAGGCCTGGTGGGGCGGGTGAAGCTTTCTTT. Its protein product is CASSVRPGGAGEAFF.

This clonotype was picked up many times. The CDR3 region is CASKLQGLNTEAFF. CDR3 nucleotides: TGTGCCAGCAAATTACAGGGGCTGAACACTGAAGCTTTCTTT. This chain uses TRBV5-6 with TRBJ1-1; the match to TRBD1 covers 7 bases. The CDR3 loop spans 14 amino acids. Trimming took 6 bases from V and 0 from J; bases not matched to a gene: 5. Germline-derived CDR1 and CDR2 are SGHDT and YYEEEE. The full variable domain, with the rest looked up from reference TRBV5-6 and TRBJ1-1, is DAGVTQSPTHLIKTRGQQVTLRCSPKSGHDTVSWYQQALGQGPQFIFQYYEEEERQRGNFPDRFSGHQFPNYSSELNVNALLLGDSALYLCASKLQGLNTEAFFGQGTRLTVV.

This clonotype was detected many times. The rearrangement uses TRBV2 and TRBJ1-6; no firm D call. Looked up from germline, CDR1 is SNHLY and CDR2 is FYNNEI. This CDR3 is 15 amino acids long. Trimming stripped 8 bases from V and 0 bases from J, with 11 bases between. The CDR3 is CASSSGDSYNSPLHF. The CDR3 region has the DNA TGTGCCAGCTCGTCAGGAGACTCCTATAATTCACCCCTCCACTTT.

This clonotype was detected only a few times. The DNA for the CDR3 is TGTGCCCGGCGGCAGCGGGAGGGTGAGCAGTTCTTC. This sequence encodes CARRQREGEQFF. This sequence joins TRBV2 and TRBJ2-1; 10 bases match TRBD2. Looked up from germline, CDR1 is SNHLY and CDR2 is FYNNEI. The ends lost 11 bases at V and 9 bases at J; junction bases unmatched: 7. This CDR3 is built from 12 residues.

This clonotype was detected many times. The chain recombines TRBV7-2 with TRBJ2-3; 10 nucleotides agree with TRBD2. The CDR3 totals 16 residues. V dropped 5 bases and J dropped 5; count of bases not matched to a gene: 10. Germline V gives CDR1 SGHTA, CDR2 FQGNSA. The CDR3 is CASSPRSGGAGDTQYF. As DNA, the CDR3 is TGTGCCAGCAGCCCCCGAAGCGGGGGGGCAGGAGATACGCAGTATTTT.

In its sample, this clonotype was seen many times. Here the CDR3 reads CASSPLQGGGYEQYF. The CDR3 coding sequence is TGCGCCAGCAGCCCGTTACAGGGTGGAGGGTACGAGCAGTACTTC. The chain uses TRBV5-1 and TRBJ2-7; D possibly uses TRBD1 or TRBD2 (6 bases each). The CDR3 runs 15 residues. The germline V gene has CDR1 SGHRS and CDR2 YFSETQ. Between the trimmed V and J ends, which lost 4 bases and 4 bases, there was a span of 18 bases.

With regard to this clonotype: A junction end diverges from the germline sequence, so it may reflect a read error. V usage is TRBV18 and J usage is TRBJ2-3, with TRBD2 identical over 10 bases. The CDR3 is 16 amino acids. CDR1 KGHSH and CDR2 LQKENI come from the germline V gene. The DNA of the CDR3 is TGTGTCAGCTCACCTCTACTAGCGGGGTTCACAGATACGCAGTATTTT. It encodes CVSSPLLAGFTDTQYF.

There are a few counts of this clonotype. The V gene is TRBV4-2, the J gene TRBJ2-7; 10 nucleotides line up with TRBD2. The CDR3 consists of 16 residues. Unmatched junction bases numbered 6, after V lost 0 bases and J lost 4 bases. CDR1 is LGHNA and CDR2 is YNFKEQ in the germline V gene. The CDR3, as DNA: TGTGCCAGCAGCCAAGATCTAGCGGGAGTTTTATACGAGCAGTACTTC. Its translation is CASSQDLAGVLYEQYF.

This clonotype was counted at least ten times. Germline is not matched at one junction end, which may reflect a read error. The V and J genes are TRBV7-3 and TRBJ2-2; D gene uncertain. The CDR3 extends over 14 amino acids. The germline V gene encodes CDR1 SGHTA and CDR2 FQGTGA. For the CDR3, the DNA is TGTGCCAGCAGCTTAACAGGGAACCCCGGGGAGCTGTTTTTT. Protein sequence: CASSLTGNPGELFF.